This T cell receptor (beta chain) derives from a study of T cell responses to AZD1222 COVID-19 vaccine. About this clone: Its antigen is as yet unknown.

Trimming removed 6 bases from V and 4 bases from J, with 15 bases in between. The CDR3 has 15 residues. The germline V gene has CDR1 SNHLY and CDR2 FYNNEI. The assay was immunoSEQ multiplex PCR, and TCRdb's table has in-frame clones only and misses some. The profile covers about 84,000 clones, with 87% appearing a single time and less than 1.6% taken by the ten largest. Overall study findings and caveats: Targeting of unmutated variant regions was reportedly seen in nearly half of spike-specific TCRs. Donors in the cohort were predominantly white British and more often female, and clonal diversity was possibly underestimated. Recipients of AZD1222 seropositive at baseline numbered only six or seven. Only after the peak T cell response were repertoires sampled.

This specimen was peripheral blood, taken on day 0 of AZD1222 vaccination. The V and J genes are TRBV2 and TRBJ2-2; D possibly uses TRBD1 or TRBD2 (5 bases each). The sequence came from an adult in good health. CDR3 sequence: CASRPTRGGTGELFF. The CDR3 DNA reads TGTGCCAGCAGGCCCACGAGGGGTGGCACCGGGGAGCTGTTTTTT.